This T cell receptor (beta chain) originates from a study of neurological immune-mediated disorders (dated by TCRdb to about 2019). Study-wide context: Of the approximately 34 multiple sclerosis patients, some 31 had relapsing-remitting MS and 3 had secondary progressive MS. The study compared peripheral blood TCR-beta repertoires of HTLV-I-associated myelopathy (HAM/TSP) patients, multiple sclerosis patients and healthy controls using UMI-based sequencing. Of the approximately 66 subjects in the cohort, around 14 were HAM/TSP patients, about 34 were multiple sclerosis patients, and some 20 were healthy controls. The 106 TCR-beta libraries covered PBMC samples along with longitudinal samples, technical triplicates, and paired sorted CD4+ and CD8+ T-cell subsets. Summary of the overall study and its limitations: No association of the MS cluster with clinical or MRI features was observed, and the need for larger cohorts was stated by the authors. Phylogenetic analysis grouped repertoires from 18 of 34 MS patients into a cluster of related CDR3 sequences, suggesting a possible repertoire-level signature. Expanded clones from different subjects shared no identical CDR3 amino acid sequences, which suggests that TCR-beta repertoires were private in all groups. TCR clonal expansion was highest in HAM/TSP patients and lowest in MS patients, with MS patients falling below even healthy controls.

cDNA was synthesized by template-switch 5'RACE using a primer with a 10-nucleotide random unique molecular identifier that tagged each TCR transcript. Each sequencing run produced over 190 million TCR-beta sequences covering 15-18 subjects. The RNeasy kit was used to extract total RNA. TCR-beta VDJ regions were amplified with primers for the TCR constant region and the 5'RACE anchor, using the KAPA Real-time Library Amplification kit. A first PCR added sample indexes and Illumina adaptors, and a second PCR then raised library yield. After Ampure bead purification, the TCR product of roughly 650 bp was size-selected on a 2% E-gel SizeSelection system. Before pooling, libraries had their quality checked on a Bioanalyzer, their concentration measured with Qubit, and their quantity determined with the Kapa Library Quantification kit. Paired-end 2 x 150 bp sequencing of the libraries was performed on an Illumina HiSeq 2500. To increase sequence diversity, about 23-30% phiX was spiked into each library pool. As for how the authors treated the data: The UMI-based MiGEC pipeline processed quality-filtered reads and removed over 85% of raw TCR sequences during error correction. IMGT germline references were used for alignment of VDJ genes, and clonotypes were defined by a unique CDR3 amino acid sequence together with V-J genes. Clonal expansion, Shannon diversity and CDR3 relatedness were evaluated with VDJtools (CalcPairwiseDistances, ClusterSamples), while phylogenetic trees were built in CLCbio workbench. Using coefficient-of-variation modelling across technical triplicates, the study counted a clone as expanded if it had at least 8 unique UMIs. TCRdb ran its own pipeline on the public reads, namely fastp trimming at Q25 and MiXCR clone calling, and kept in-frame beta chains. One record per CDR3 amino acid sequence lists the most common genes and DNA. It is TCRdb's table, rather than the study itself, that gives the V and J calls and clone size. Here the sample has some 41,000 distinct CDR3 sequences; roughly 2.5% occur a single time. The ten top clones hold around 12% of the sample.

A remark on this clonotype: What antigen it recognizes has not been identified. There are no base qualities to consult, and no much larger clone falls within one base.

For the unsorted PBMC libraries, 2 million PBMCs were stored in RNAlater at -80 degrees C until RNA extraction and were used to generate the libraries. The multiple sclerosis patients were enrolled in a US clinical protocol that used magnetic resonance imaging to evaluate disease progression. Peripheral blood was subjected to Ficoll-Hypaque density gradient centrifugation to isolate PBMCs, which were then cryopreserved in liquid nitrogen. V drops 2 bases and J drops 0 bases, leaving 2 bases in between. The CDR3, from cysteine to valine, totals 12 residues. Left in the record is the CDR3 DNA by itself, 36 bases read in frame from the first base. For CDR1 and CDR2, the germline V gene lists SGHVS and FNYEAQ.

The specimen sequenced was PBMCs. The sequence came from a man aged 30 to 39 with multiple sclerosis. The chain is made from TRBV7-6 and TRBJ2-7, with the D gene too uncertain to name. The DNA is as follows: TGTGCCAGCAGCTTAAACTCCTACGAGCAGTACGTC. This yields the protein CASSLNSYEQYV.